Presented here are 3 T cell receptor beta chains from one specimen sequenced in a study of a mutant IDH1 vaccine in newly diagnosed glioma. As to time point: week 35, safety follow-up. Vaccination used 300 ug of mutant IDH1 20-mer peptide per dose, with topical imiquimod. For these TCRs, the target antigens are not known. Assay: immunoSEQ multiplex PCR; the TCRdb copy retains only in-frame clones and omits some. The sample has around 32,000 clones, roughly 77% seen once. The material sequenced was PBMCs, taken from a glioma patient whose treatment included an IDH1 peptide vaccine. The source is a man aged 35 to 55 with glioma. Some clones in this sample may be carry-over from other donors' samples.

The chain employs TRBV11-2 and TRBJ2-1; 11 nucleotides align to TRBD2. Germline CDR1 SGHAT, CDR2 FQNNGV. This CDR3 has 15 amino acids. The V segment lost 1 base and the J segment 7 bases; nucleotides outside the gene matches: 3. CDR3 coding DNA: TGTGCCAGCAGCTTAGTAGCGGGGGGGTGGAATGAGCAGTTCTTC. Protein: CASSLVAGGWNEQFF.

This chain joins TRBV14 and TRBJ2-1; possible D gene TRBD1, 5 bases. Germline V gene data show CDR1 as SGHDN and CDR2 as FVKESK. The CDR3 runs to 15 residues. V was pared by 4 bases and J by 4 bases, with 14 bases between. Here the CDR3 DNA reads TGTGCCAGCAGCCTGATGGGGCCCAATTACAATGAGCAGTTCTTC. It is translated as CASSLMGPNYNEQFF. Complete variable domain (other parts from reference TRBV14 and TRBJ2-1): EAGVTQFPSHSVIEKGQTVTLRCDPISGHDNLYWYRRVMGKEIKFLLHFVKESKQDESGMPNNRFLAERTGGTYSTLKVQPAELEDSGVYFCASSLMGPNYNEQFFGPGTRLTVL.

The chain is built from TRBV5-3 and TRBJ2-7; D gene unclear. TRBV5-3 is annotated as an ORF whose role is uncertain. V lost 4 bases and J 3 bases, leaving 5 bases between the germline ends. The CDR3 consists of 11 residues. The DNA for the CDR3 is TGTGCCAGAAGCAGGAACTACGAGCAGTACTTC. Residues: CARSRNYEQYF.